Listed here are 17 T cell receptor beta chains from one sample, sequenced in a study of blood T cell repertoires in COVID-19. The method was immunoSEQ multiplex PCR; TCRdb's version includes in-frame clones alone and lacks a portion of them. The repertoire includes 180,000 or so clones, about 88% of them detected once, and roughly 2.9% sits in the top ten. The sample consisted of peripheral blood. Receptor source: a woman aged 30 to 39 with active or convalescent COVID-19.

This chain uses TRBV9 with TRBJ1-1; 9 nucleotides match TRBD1. The CDR3 runs to 17 residues. Germline values: CDR1 SGDLS, CDR2 YYNGEE. V shed 4 bases and J 4 bases; nucleotides not matched to a gene: 14. CDR3 sequence: CASSHKLEDRGSTEAFF. CDR3 bases: TGTGCCAGCAGCCATAAGCTGGAAGACAGGGGGAGCACTGAAGCTTTCTTT.

The V gene is TRBV24-1, the J gene TRBJ2-7, with 9 nucleotides matching TRBD1. The CDR3 runs 15 residues. V lost 3 bases and J lost 4; bases outside the gene matches: 6. CDR1 KGHDR and CDR2 SFDVKD come from the germline V gene. For the CDR3, the DNA is TGTGCCACCAGTGATACAGGGGGCGCTGGTTACGAGCAGTACTTC. Translating it yields CATSDTGGAGYEQYF.

The chain is built from TRBV6-2 or TRBV6-3 and TRBJ1-2, with D perhaps TRBD1 (6 bases). CDR1 and CDR2 from the germline V gene are MNHEY and SVGEGT. Trimming pared 3 bases from V and 2 bases from J, leaving 16 bases between. The CDR3 has 16 amino acids. CDR3 protein: CASSYIRIGTNYGYTF. The CDR3 DNA follows: TGTGCCAGCAGTTATATAAGGATTGGGACAAACTATGGCTACACCTTC.

The chain couples TRBV28 to TRBJ1-4; no reliable D call. The CDR3 is 15 amino acids. Trimming removed 7 bases from V and 0 bases from J, with 12 bases in between. Looked up from germline, CDR1 is MDHEN and CDR2 is SYDVKM. The CDR3 protein is CASTLMSSTNEKLFF. The CDR3 nucleotides read TGTGCCAGCACCCTAATGAGCTCAACTAATGAAAAACTGTTTTTT.

This clone was detected a few times. V is TRBV5-1 and J is TRBJ2-7; TRBD2 might be the D (6 bases). CDR1 and CDR2 from the germline V gene are SGHRS and YFSETQ. The ends were cut back, 3 bases at V and 5 bases at J, with 9 bases in the middle. The CDR3 sequence is 12 residues long. The CDR3 nucleotides are TGCGCCAGCAGCTATCCGGGGGACGAGCAGTACTTC. Translating gives CASSYPGDEQYF.

This clone was observed once. The chain uses TRBV5-1 and TRBJ2-3, with 8 bases aligning to TRBD2. Germline V CDR1 and CDR2: SGHRS, YFSETQ. The V segment lost 0 bases and the J segment 3 bases; nucleotides outside the gene matches: 6. The CDR3 length is 16 residues. CDR3 in DNA: TGCGCCAGCAGCTTGGAATTTGGCGGGGGGACAGATACGCAGTATTTT. Protein product: CASSLEFGGGTDTQYF.

The chain links TRBV28 to TRBJ2-3; D unresolved. Trimming removed 8 bases at V and 4 bases at J, with 10 bases between. CDR1 is MDHEN, CDR2 SYDVKM, per germline. The CDR3 extends over 12 amino acids. CDR3 in DNA: TGTGCCAGCGATGGAGTGGCAGATACGCAGTATTTT. Amino acids: CASDGVADTQYF.

This chain joins TRBV5-5 and TRBJ1-5; possible D gene TRBD1, 6 bases. Germline loops: CDR1 SGHKS, CDR2 YYEKEE (reference sequence). This CDR3 is 14 amino acids long. Trimming removed 0 bases from V and 7 bases from J, with 11 bases in between. The CDR3 nucleotides read TGTGCCAGCAGCTTGGCGGGAGGGGGACAGCCCCAGCATTTT. This gives the protein CASSLAGGGQPQHF.

This sequence joins TRBV11-2 and TRBJ1-1; possible D gene TRBD1, 6 bases. Germline V gene data show CDR1 as SGHAT and CDR2 as FQNNGV. V lost 1 base to trimming and J lost 7 bases, with 10 bases between them. This CDR3 is 13 amino acids long. The CDR3 region has the DNA TGTGCCAGCAGCTTAGTGGGGGCTATTGAAGCTTTCTTT. This translates into CASSLVGAIEAFF.

The CDR3 coding sequence is TGTGCCATCAGTGATGGGACAGCCTCCTACGAGCAGTACTTC. Translation: CAISDGTASYEQYF. This chain links TRBV10-3 with TRBJ2-7; TRBD1 agrees at 7 bases. Trimming removed 3 bases from V and 0 bases from J; junction bases left unmatched: 2. The CDR3 runs to 14 residues. Germline V gene data show CDR1 as ENHRY and CDR2 as SYGVKD.

V and J are TRBV18 and TRBJ2-2; D remains ambiguous. Germline V gene lookup returns CDR1 KGHSH and CDR2 LQKENI. V dropped 2 bases and J dropped 5 bases, with 3 bases sitting between them. This CDR3 has 12 amino acids. CDR3 residues: CASSPSTGELFF. The CDR3 DNA follows: TGTGCCAGCTCACCATCAACCGGGGAGCTGTTTTTT. Full variable domain (remainder filled in from reference TRBV18 and TRBJ2-2): NAGVMQNPRHLVRRRGQEARLRCSPMKGHSHVYWYRQLPEEGLKFMVYLQKENIIDESGMPKERFSAEFPKEGPSILRIQQVVRGDSAAYFCASSPSTGELFFGEGSRLTVL.

The chain links TRBV4-1 to TRBJ1-4, with 9 nucleotides matching TRBD1. Trimming at V came to 2 bases and at J to 2 bases, leaving 12 bases not matched to a gene. CDR1 is MGHRA, CDR2 YSYEKL, per germline. CDR3 length: 19 residues. This CDR3 is CASSQRIPGQGITNEKLFF. CDR3 bases: TGCGCCAGCAGCCAACGTATACCGGGACAGGGCATTACTAATGAAAAACTGTTTTTT.

The rearrangement uses TRBV10-2 and TRBJ1-1, with 7 bases lining up with TRBD1. V shed 2 bases and J 0 bases; nucleotides not matched to a gene: 9. Germline V lookup: CDR1 WSHSY, CDR2 SAAADI. The CDR3 is 17 residues long. The CDR3 nucleotides read TGCGCCAGCAGTGAGCCGTACTTTGGGACAGTGAACACTGAAGCTTTCTTT. Protein sequence: CASSEPYFGTVNTEAFF.

The chain carries TRBV28 and TRBJ1-5; TRBD1 might be the D (5 bases). The V and J ends lost 7 bases and 0 bases respectively, with 13 bases between them. The CDR3 length is 15 residues. Per the germline V gene, CDR1 is MDHEN and CDR2 is SYDVKM. The CDR3 spells CASMVRQNSNQPQHF. The CDR3 nucleotides are TGTGCCAGCATGGTACGACAGAATAGCAATCAGCCCCAGCATTTT. The whole variable domain, filled in from reference TRBV28 and TRBJ1-5, reads DVKVTQSSRYLVKRTGEKVFLECVQDMDHENMFWYRQDPGLGLRLIYFSYDVKMKEKGDIPEGYSVSREKKERFSLILESASTNQTSMYLCASMVRQNSNQPQHFGDGTRLSIL.

V usage is TRBV7-6 and J usage is TRBJ1-6; TRBD1 is a possible D gene (5 bases). CDR3 length: 15 residues. The V end lost 1 base, the J end lost 7 bases, and 11 bases lay between the germline ends. In germline, CDR1 is SGHVS, CDR2 FNYEAQ. CDR3 sequence reads: CASSLGGRSNSPLHF. CDR3 in DNA: TGTGCCAGCAGCTTAGGGGGCAGGTCGAATTCACCCCTCCACTTT.

This rearrangement joins TRBV15 to TRBJ1-1, with a weak D call TRBD1 (6 bases). Germline values: CDR1 LNHNV, CDR2 YYDKDF (reference sequence). The germline V and J ends were trimmed by 2 bases and 10 bases, with 23 bases remaining between them. The length of the CDR3 is 16 residues. CDR3 amino acids: CATSRPSTGNPEGAFF. The CDR3 DNA follows: TGTGCCACCAGCAGACCATCTACAGGGAACCCCGAGGGAGCTTTCTTT.

This chain connects TRBV7-2 to TRBJ2-7; D might be TRBD2 (5 bases). In germline, CDR1 is SGHTA, CDR2 FQGNSA. The CDR3 is 12 amino acids. The ends were cut back, 1 base at V and 6 bases at J, with 7 bases in the middle. The CDR3 is CASSLVEGEQYF. The CDR3 DNA reads TGTGCCAGCAGCTTAGTAGAGGGCGAGCAGTACTTC.